This TCR beta chain was retrieved from a study of blood T cell repertoires in COVID-19. Study-level background: The United States, Italy and Spain supplied acute and convalescent COVID-19 samples. PBMCs, B-cell-depleted T cells, or T cells provided the cDNA or gDNA that made up the material.

This clone turned up a few times. In the authors' methods: Amplified reference gene primers provided the basis for estimating nucleated cell counts. Here immunoSEQ multiplex PCR was the method, and the copy in TCRdb shows in-frame clones only, minus some. For V, J and clone size, that table is used; D and trimming come from the DNA. The sample has about 160,000 clones, 75% to 85% seen once. Participant age was roughly 18 to 95 years, and participants resided in roughly 25 US areas. CDR1 is SGDLS, CDR2 YYNGEE, per germline. V lost 2 bases to trimming and J lost 4 bases; unmatched junction nucleotides: 4. The CDR3 covers 15 residues.

The rearrangement uses TRBV9 and TRBJ2-1; TRBD2 aligns across 9 bases. Material for sequencing was PBMCs or T cells enriched from blood (not recorded which). This TCR was recovered from a woman between 55 and 75 years old who had recovered from COVID-19. This CDR3 is CASSVSSGIYNEQFF. CDR3 DNA sequence: TGTGCCAGCAGCGTGTCTAGCGGGATATACAATGAGCAGTTCTTC. The full variable domain, completed using reference TRBV9 and TRBJ2-1, is DSGVTQTPKHLITATGQRVTLRCSPRSGDLSVYWYQQSLDQGLQFLIQYYNGEERAKGNILERFSAQQFPDLHSELNLSSLELGDSALYFCASSVSSGIYNEQFFGPGTRLTVL.